The following is a T cell receptor beta chain sequence with its context. V lost 0 bases and J 3 bases, leaving 6 bases between the germline ends. The germline CDR1 and CDR2 sequences are SGHRS and YFSETQ. The CDR3 covers 14 residues. The data are from a study of blood T cells in healthy people across ages. Together with a sample-barcoded 5' primer, a J-beta primer mix was included in a second PCR lasting about 6 to 11 cycles. TCRdb processed the 5' RACE reads anew with MiXCR; each CDR3 protein has one entry. The table lists under 1,100,000 distinct CDR3 sequences, 20% to 25% of them singletons, with around 0.75% in the top ten. The data also belong to a second study, concerning T cells of mothers and their children.

The chain has TRBV5-1 and TRBJ2-2, with D possibly being TRBD1 (5 bases). This TCR was recovered from a girl aged 2 to 9 in good health. The specimen was blood. The CDR3 bases are TGCGCCAGCAGCTTGGGCAGGGACACCGGGGAGCTGTTTTTT. Translating it yields CASSLGRDTGELFF.